This TCR beta chain was obtained from a study of blood T cell repertoires in COVID-19. TCRdb's table, derived via immunoSEQ multiplex PCR, lists solely in-frame clones and lacks some. Of over 300,000 clones in the sample, 80% to 90% were seen once. This CDR3 has 15 residues. The germline gives CDR1 SGHVS, CDR2 FNYEAQ. Trimming cost V 0 bases and J 4 bases, with 10 bases left between them. This chain joins TRBV7-6 and TRBJ2-1; a possible D gene is TRBD1 (6 bases). The TCR originated in a woman aged 18 to 35 who had recovered from COVID-19. Sequences were obtained from PBMCs or T cells enriched from blood (not recorded which). The CDR3 DNA reads TGTGCCAGCAGCTTAGCACAGGGCCGTTACAATGAGCAGTTCTTC. This sequence encodes CASSLAQGRYNEQFF.